Following are 5 T cell receptor beta chains from one sample sequenced in a study of vaccination and CD4 T cells after COVID-19. MiXCR was run by TCRdb on the PCR reads, yielding one entry per CDR3 protein. In the table there are 31,000 or so distinct CDR3 sequences, more than 40% of which are singletons. The time point here: late sampling 161 to 241 days after vaccination in a few convalescent patients. This specimen was CD4+ T cells from blood, taken about 7 months after SARS-CoV-2 vaccination. The receptors derive from a human donor who had recovered from COVID-19.

The chain is built from TRBV20-1 and TRBJ2-7; 7 positions match TRBD2. This CDR3 is built from 14 residues. Germline CDR1 reads DFQATT; CDR2 reads SNEGSKA (reference sequence). Trimming took 6 bases from V and 5 from J; bases not matched to a gene: 13. CDR3: CSAFKRDGKDEQYF. As DNA, the CDR3 is TGCAGTGCATTTAAGCGGGATGGAAAGGACGAGCAGTACTTC.

This clonotype was seen a handful of times. J is TRBJ2-7 and V is TRBV7-2; 14 positions match TRBD2. V gave up 5 bases and J gave up 3 bases; unmatched junction bases: 9. This CDR3 has 17 amino acids. The V gene's germline CDR1 is SGHTA and CDR2 FQGNSA. The CDR3 loop is CASSKGTSGGPGYEQYF. CDR3 in DNA: TGTGCCAGCAGCAAGGGGACTAGCGGGGGCCCAGGCTACGAGCAGTACTTC.

In its sample, this clonotype was seen a few times. The chain has TRBV20-1 and TRBJ2-3; D gene unclear. Trimming removed 3 bases at V and 5 bases at J, with 9 bases between. The germline gives CDR1 DFQATT, CDR2 SNEGSKA (reference sequence). The CDR3 is 12 residues long. In DNA form, the CDR3 reads TGCAGTGCTAGCTCAAGGGTAGATACGCAGTATTTT. Amino acid sequence: CSASSRVDTQYF.

CDR3 coding DNA: TGCAGCGCCACCAGCGGGGGTGGACAGCCCCAGCATTTT. Protein sequence: CSATSGGGQPQHF. V and J are TRBV29-1 and TRBJ1-5, with D possibly being TRBD1 (5 bases). Germline V CDR1 and CDR2: SQVTM, ANQGSEA. The CDR3 totals 13 residues. V dropped 7 bases and J dropped 7 bases, with 17 bases sitting between them.

This chain joins TRBV23-1 and TRBJ2-7, with 7 bases fitting TRBD2. TRBV23-1 is marked as an open reading frame, function uncertain. The ends lost 4 bases at V and 3 bases at J; junction bases unmatched: 15. The CDR3 is 17 amino acids. The CDR3, as DNA: TGCGCCAGCAGTCGATGCGGGGGAGTTGGGGACCTCTACGAGCAGTACTTC. Its protein is CASSRCGGVGDLYEQYF.